The clone carrying this T cell receptor (beta chain) appeared a single time. The sample belongs to a study of cytomegalovirus exposure and HLA in healthy donors. The CDR3 spans 17 residues. Germline values: CDR1 MNHEY, CDR2 SMNVEV (reference sequence). V lost 6 bases to trimming and J lost 3 bases; unmatched junction nucleotides: 15. The PCR used 60 Vbeta and 13 Jbeta primers. Here immunoSEQ multiplex PCR was the method, and the copy in TCRdb shows in-frame clones only, minus some. The table shows about 160,000 clones, with 78% occurring only once. The clonotype comes from a woman between 40 and 55 years old in good health and CMV-seropositive. Sequencing was done on a sample of PBMCs. The chain is built from TRBV27 and TRBJ2-3; 7 bases are a match to TRBD1. The CDR3 DNA reads TGTGCCAGCAGCCCACTATATCGGCTACAGGGGACAGATACGCAGTATTTT. Protein: CASSPLYRLQGTDTQYF.